This is a list of T cell receptor beta chains from one sample in a study of long-term antiretroviral therapy in people with HIV. Data came from immunoSEQ multiplex PCR; TCRdb stores just in-frame clones and leaves some out. The repertoire holds around 21,000 clones, approximately 82% seen once, with around 5.7% in the top ten. The sample was unsorted PBMCs, taken 0.2 years after starting antiretroviral therapy. Receptor source: a woman between 25 and 40 years old with HIV. Each CDR3 is given with its conserved first and last residue. The D gene is left open where the match is weak. Only some rows state a clone size, as once, few, many or a class for expanded clones.

D: NA; V: TRBV11-2; size: NA; J: TRBJ2-5; DNA: TGTGCCAGCAGCTTGACGGACCAAGAGACCCAGTACTTC; CDR3: CASSLTDQETQYF
D: NA; V: TRBV19; size: NA; J: TRBJ2-7; DNA: TGTGCCAGTACGGGTATAGGTTCCTACGAGCAGTACTTC; CDR3: CASTGIGSYEQYF
D: NA; V: TRBV2; size: few; J: TRBJ1-2; DNA: TGTGCCAGCAGTCCTAGACAGAGCACTAACTATGGCTACACCTTC; CDR3: CASSPRQSTNYGYTF
D: NA; V: TRBV5-1; size: NA; J: TRBJ2-3; DNA: TGCGCCAGCAGCCAAAAGGGGGAGAACACAGATACGCAGTATTTT; CDR3: CASSQKGENTDTQYF
D: NA; V: TRBV29-1; size: NA; J: TRBJ1-3; DNA: TGCAGCGTTGATTTTGGGTATGGAAACACCATATATTTT; CDR3: CSVDFGYGNTIYF
D: NA; V: TRBV9; size: NA; J: TRBJ2-1; DNA: TGTGCCAGCAGCGTAGTGTCCTCCTTACCCTACAATGAGCAGTTCTTC; CDR3: CASSVVSSLPYNEQFF
D: NA; V: TRBV5-1; size: NA; J: TRBJ1-6; DNA: TGCGCCAGCAGCTTGGGGTTAGAATCACCCCTCCACTTT; CDR3: CASSLGLESPLHF
D: TRBD1; V: TRBV19; size: NA; J: TRBJ1-5; DNA: TGTGCCAGTACTCCCTTTGGGGACAGGTCTCCCCCCCAGCATTTT; CDR3: CASTPFGDRSPPQHF
D: NA; V: TRBV11-2; size: NA; J: TRBJ1-1; DNA: TGTGCCAGCAGCTTAGGGACCGGGACGGAGAACACTGAAGCTTTCTTT; CDR3: CASSLGTGTENTEAFF
D: NA; V: TRBV6-5; size: NA; J: TRBJ1-1; DNA: TGTGCCAGCAGTTACCTGCTGCCGCCGATGAACACTGAAGCTTTCTTT; CDR3: CASSYLLPPMNTEAFF
D: NA; V: TRBV7-6; size: NA; J: TRBJ1-1; DNA: TGTGCCAGCAGCTTGGCGGGGTTCGGCACTGAAGCTTTCTTT; CDR3: CASSLAGFGTEAFF
D: NA; V: TRBV5-6; size: NA; J: TRBJ2-5; DNA: TGTGCCAGCATCTTCAGGGGGGTGGGTCGAGAGACCCAGTACTTC; CDR3: CASIFRGVGRETQYF
D: NA; V: TRBV5-1; size: NA; J: TRBJ1-1; DNA: TGCGCCAGCCACGATAGAACAACCAACACTGAAGCTTTCTTT; CDR3: CASHDRTTNTEAFF
D: NA; V: TRBV7-3; size: NA; J: TRBJ2-3; DNA: TGTGCCAGCAGCCCCGGCCCAGATACGCAGTATTTT; CDR3: CASSPGPDTQYF
D: NA; V: TRBV30; size: NA; J: TRBJ1-2; DNA: TGTGCCTGGAGTTTCCCCAGGGGTGCTACCGGCTACACCTTC; CDR3: CAWSFPRGATGYTF
D: NA; V: TRBV6-5; size: NA; J: TRBJ1-3; DNA: TGTGCCAGCAGGAAGGGACTTTCTGGAGAGTTATATTTT; CDR3: CASRKGLSGELYF
D: NA; V: TRBV2; size: NA; J: TRBJ2-1; DNA: TGTGCCAGCAGGGACGGCTACAATGAGCAGTTCTTC; CDR3: CASRDGYNEQFF
D: TRBD1; V: TRBV30; size: few; J: TRBJ2-1; DNA: TGTGCCTGGAGTCCCGGGGACAGGGGGCATGAGCAGTTCTTC; CDR3: CAWSPGDRGHEQFF
D: TRBD1; V: TRBV25-1; size: NA; J: TRBJ2-3; DNA: TGTGCCAGCAGTGAATCCCTCCGGGACAGCATGACAGATACGCAGTATTTT; CDR3: CASSESLRDSMTDTQYF
D: TRBD1; V: TRBV27; size: once; J: TRBJ1-1; DNA: TGTGCCAGCAGTTTTCAGACAGGGATGGGCACTGAAGCTTTCTTT; CDR3: CASSFQTGMGTEAFF
D: NA; V: TRBV20-1; size: NA; J: TRBJ2-5; DNA: TGCAGTGCGAGGGATGAGACCCAGTACTTC; CDR3: CSARDETQYF
D: TRBD1; V: TRBV9; size: NA; J: TRBJ2-3; DNA: TGTGCCAGCAGCGGGATCGGGACAGGCACAGATACGCAGTATTTT; CDR3: CASSGIGTGTDTQYF
D: NA; V: TRBV12-5; size: NA; J: TRBJ2-1; DNA: TGTGCTAGTGGGACGGGGAACAATGAGCAGTTCTTC; CDR3: CASGTGNNEQFF
D: NA; V: TRBV7-8; size: NA; J: TRBJ1-1; DNA: TGTGCCAGCAGCTTAGCGCTCCGGGTCACTGAAGCTTTCTTT; CDR3: CASSLALRVTEAFF
D: TRBD1; V: TRBV19; size: NA; J: TRBJ2-7; DNA: TGTGCCAGTAGTATTCTAGGACAGGAGGTGGGCGAGCAGTACTTC; CDR3: CASSILGQEVGEQYF
D: NA; V: TRBV19; size: NA; J: TRBJ1-2; DNA: TGTGCCAGTAGTATAGATAGGGGAGGCAGCTCTTCCTATGGCTACACCTTC; CDR3: CASSIDRGGSSSYGYTF
D: NA; V: TRBV5-6; size: NA; J: TRBJ2-7; DNA: TGTGCCAGCAGCTCCGAAACAGGGCGATACGAGCAGTACTTC; CDR3: CASSSETGRYEQYF
D: NA; V: TRBV7-3; size: once; J: TRBJ2-1; DNA: TGTGCCAGCAGCTCTGACACATACAATGAGCAGTTCTTC; CDR3: CASSSDTYNEQFF
D: NA; V: TRBV6-5; size: NA; J: TRBJ2-3; DNA: TGTGCCAGCAGGAGCACAGATACGCAGTATTTT; CDR3: CASRSTDTQYF
D: NA; V: TRBV5-1; size: NA; J: TRBJ1-2; DNA: TGCGCCAGCAGCTTGGGGCTCAGGGTTGGCTACACCTTC; CDR3: CASSLGLRVGYTF
D: TRBD1; V: TRBV19; size: NA; J: TRBJ2-1; DNA: TGTGCCAGTAGTATGGACAGGGGCTCCTACAATGAGCAGTTCTTC; CDR3: CASSMDRGSYNEQFF
D: TRBD1; V: TRBV28; size: NA; J: TRBJ1-2; DNA: TGTGCCAGCAGCACAGGGGGCTATGGTGGCTACACCTTC; CDR3: CASSTGGYGGYTF
D: TRBD2; V: TRBV5-1; size: NA; J: TRBJ2-4; DNA: TGCGCCAGCAGCGTCGGGACTAGCGGGGACGTCGCCAAAAACATTCAGTACTTC; CDR3: CASSVGTSGDVAKNIQYF
D: NA; V: TRBV27; size: few; J: TRBJ2-3; DNA: TGTGCCAGCAGTTTAACCAGCACAGATACGCAGTATTTT; CDR3: CASSLTSTDTQYF
D: NA; V: TRBV2; size: NA; J: TRBJ1-2; DNA: TGTGCCAGCAGCTCCGGACGGGGGTTTCAAGTCGGATATGGCTACACCTTC; CDR3: CASSSGRGFQVGYGYTF
D: NA; V: TRBV7-9; size: few; J: TRBJ1-2; DNA: TGTGCCAGCAGCTCCCGGGACTTAGGGCACTATGGCTACACCTTC; CDR3: CASSSRDLGHYGYTF
D: TRBD1; V: TRBV5-1; size: few; J: TRBJ1-4; DNA: TGCGCCAGCGGGACAGCCACGGCCGGTGAAAAACTGTTTTTT; CDR3: CASGTATAGEKLFF
D: TRBD1; V: TRBV28; size: NA; J: TRBJ2-7; DNA: TGTGCCAGCAGTGGTTTGAAACAGGGGCGGTTAGGCTACGAGCAGTACTTC; CDR3: CASSGLKQGRLGYEQYF
D: NA; V: TRBV12-5; size: NA; J: TRBJ2-6; DNA: TGTGCTAGTGGACCTGACAGCTCTGGGGCCAACGTCCTGACTTTC; CDR3: CASGPDSSGANVLTF
D: NA; V: TRBV10-3; size: once; J: TRBJ2-3; DNA: TGTGCCATCAGCCTAACAGGGTCGGGCGCAGATACGCAGTATTTT; CDR3: CAISLTGSGADTQYF
D: NA; V: TRBV27; size: NA; J: TRBJ1-6; DNA: TGTGCCAGCAGTTTATTTAGGGAGAGCTCCTATAATTCACCCCTCCACTTT; CDR3: CASSLFRESSYNSPLHF
D: NA; V: TRBV15; size: NA; J: TRBJ2-5; DNA: TGTGCCACCAGCAGAGTCGGCAGGGGAGAGACCCAGTACTTC; CDR3: CATSRVGRGETQYF
D: NA; V: TRBV15; size: NA; J: TRBJ1-1; DNA: TGTGCCACCAGCAGAGAGAAGGGTTTGAACACTGAAGCTTTCTTT; CDR3: CATSREKGLNTEAFF
D: TRBD1; V: TRBV27; size: NA; J: TRBJ1-4; DNA: TGTGCCAGCAGTTTCGACGACAGGGGCGGCGAAAAACTGTTTTTT; CDR3: CASSFDDRGGEKLFF
D: NA; V: TRBV30; size: NA; J: TRBJ1-2; DNA: TGTGCCCGGAGGGGCGACAGCGGTCACTATGGCTACACCTTC; CDR3: CARRGDSGHYGYTF
D: NA; V: TRBV7-2; size: once; J: TRBJ2-5; DNA: TGTGCCAGCAGCTTCGGGGGCGGCCGGGAGACCCAGTACTTC; CDR3: CASSFGGGRETQYF